A single sample gave rise to the 27 T cell receptor beta chains below, sequenced in a study of identical twins. TCRdb re-called the 5' RACE reads through MiXCR, storing one row per CDR3 protein. The repertoire holds about 890,000 distinct CDR3 sequences, with roughly an eighth as singletons. This sample was also put to use in a study of yellow fever vaccine responses in identical twins.

The specimen sequenced was PBMCs. The receptors originated from a woman younger than 35 in good health.

Only a few counts were recorded for this clonotype. V usage is TRBV27 and J usage is TRBJ2-7; D remains unclear. Germline CDR1 reads MNHEY; CDR2 reads SMNVEV (reference sequence). V lost 6 bases, J lost 7 bases, and 19 bases lay in between. This CDR3 spans 14 amino acids. CDR3 DNA: TGTGCCAGCAGCCCGGTGGGTACCACTCGGGAGCAGTACTTC. Amino acid sequence: CASSPVGTTREQYF.

Only a few counts were recorded for this clonotype. The chain recombines TRBV28 with TRBJ2-7; TRBD1 aligns across 7 bases. CDR1 and CDR2 from the germline V gene are MDHEN and SYDVKM. There are 17 residues in the CDR3. Trimming took 2 bases from V and 4 from J; bases not matched to a gene: 14. The CDR3 is CASSLGPGQLFSYEQYV. In DNA form, the CDR3 reads TGTGCCAGCAGTTTAGGACCGGGACAGCTTTTTTCTTACGAGCAGTACGTC.

The chain recombines TRBV13 with TRBJ2-5; D is possibly TRBD2 (6 bases). CDR1 is PRHDT, CDR2 FYEKMQ, per germline (reference sequence). The germline V and J ends were trimmed by 4 bases and 2 bases, with 11 bases remaining between them. There are 14 residues in the CDR3. For the CDR3, the DNA is TGTGCCAGCAGCTCGGATGGGGGGCAAGAGACCCAGTACTTC. This translates into CASSSDGGQETQYF.

This chain links TRBV5-1 with TRBJ2-1, with TRBD2 identical over 13 bases. CDR3 length equals 19 residues. J lost 2 bases, V lost 0 bases, and 8 bases had no gene match. Germline V gene data show CDR1 as SGHRS and CDR2 as YFSETQ. CDR3 nucleotide sequence: TGCGCCAGCAGCTTGGTACTAGCGGGAGGGCCGGAGGCCTACAATGAGCAGTTCTTC. Its protein product is CASSLVLAGGPEAYNEQFF. The full variable domain, completed using reference TRBV5-1 and TRBJ2-1, is KAGVTQTPRYLIKTRGQQVTLSCSPISGHRSVSWYQQTPGQGLQFLFEYFSETQRNKGNFPGRFSGRQFSNSRSEMNVSTLELGDSALYLCASSLVLAGGPEAYNEQFFGPGTRLTVL.

The gene calls are TRBV15 and TRBJ2-5, with 7 bases that match TRBD1. V lost 1 base to trimming and J lost 5 bases; unmatched junction nucleotides: 1. The germline gives CDR1 LNHNV, CDR2 YYDKDF (reference sequence). This CDR3 contains 13 residues. The CDR3 reads CATSRARGETQYF. The CDR3, as DNA: TGTGCCACCAGCAGAGCCAGGGGGGAGACCCAGTACTTC.

This clonotype was seen a handful of times. This chain uses TRBV7-9 with TRBJ2-2, with TRBD1 matching over 7 bases. Trimming at V came to 6 bases and at J to 1 base, leaving 11 bases not matched to a gene. The CDR3 extends over 17 amino acids. Germline V lookup: CDR1 SEHNR, CDR2 FQNEAQ (reference sequence). In nucleotides, the CDR3 is TGTGCCAGCAGTTTGGACAGGAGTTCGGGGAACACCGGGGAGCTGTTTTTT. Its protein is CASSLDRSSGNTGELFF.

The chain carries TRBV4-1 and TRBJ2-3, with 8 bases that match TRBD1. From germline, CDR1 is MGHRA and CDR2 YSYEKL. The CDR3 has 17 amino acids. V lost 3 bases and J lost 4; bases outside the gene matches: 12. The CDR3 loop is CASSQVRQGKISDTQYF. DNA of the CDR3: TGCGCCAGCAGCCAGGTACGACAGGGGAAGATTTCAGATACGCAGTATTTT.

This clonotype was observed a few times. This chain uses TRBV13 with TRBJ2-1; tentatively, D is TRBD2 (5 bases). Germline CDR1 PRHDT, CDR2 FYEKMQ (reference sequence). V was clipped by 6 bases and J by 9 bases, with 15 bases between them. This CDR3 has 13 residues. As DNA, the CDR3 is TGTGCCAGCAGTTACGGGGTTCGTAGTGAGCAGTTCTTC. Residues: CASSYGVRSEQFF.

This clonotype was found many times. The rearrangement links TRBV28 to TRBJ2-7, with no clear D. Germline V gene data show CDR1 as MDHEN and CDR2 as SYDVKM. V lost 2 bases and J lost 3, with 8 bases in between. CDR3 size: 13 residues. The CDR3 loop is CASSLASNYEQYF. CDR3 sequence (DNA): TGTGCCAGCAGTTTAGCCTCAAACTACGAGCAGTACTTC.

The chain carries TRBV12-5 and TRBJ2-1, with 7 bases fitting TRBD2. With 0 bases clipped from V and 0 bases from J, the junction kept 5 bases outside the gene matches. Per germline, CDR1 LGHNT and CDR2 FRNRAP. The CDR3 sequence is 17 residues long. The DNA for the CDR3 is TGTGCTAGTGGTTTGGTACTCGGGAGGAGCTCCTACAATGAGCAGTTCTTC. Translated, it gives CASGLVLGRSSYNEQFF. Drawing the rest from reference TRBV12-5 and TRBJ2-1, the complete variable domain is DARVTQTPRHKVTEMGQEVTMRCQPILGHNTVFWYRQTMMQGLELLAYFRNRAPLDDSGMPKDRFSAEMPDATLATLKIQPSEPRDSAVYFCASGLVLGRSSYNEQFFGPGTRLTVL.

This chain joins TRBV5-1 and TRBJ2-3; D gene unclear. In germline, CDR1 is SGHRS, CDR2 YFSETQ. The CDR3 has 16 residues. Trimming pared 0 bases from V and 1 base from J, leaving 12 bases between. Written as DNA, the CDR3 is TGCGCCAGCAGCTTGGCCCAGGCACCACGCACAGATACGCAGTATTTT. It specifies CASSLAQAPRTDTQYF.

The V call is TRBV5-1, the J call TRBJ1-6; TRBD1 might be the D (6 bases). V was cut by 4 bases and J by 6 bases, with 20 bases left in between. CDR3 length equals 17 residues. The V gene's germline CDR1 is SGHRS and CDR2 YFSETQ. This CDR3 reads CASSPNTPGTTNSPLHF. CDR3 coding DNA: TGCGCCAGCAGCCCCAATACCCCCGGGACAACTAATTCACCCCTCCACTTT. The whole variable domain, filled in from reference TRBV5-1 and TRBJ1-6, reads KAGVTQTPRYLIKTRGQQVTLSCSPISGHRSVSWYQQTPGQGLQFLFEYFSETQRNKGNFPGRFSGRQFSNSRSEMNVSTLELGDSALYLCASSPNTPGTTNSPLHFGNGTRLTVT.

This chain joins TRBV12-3 or TRBV12-4 and TRBJ2-5; D is undetermined. There are 14 residues in the CDR3. The V end was cut by 2 bases, the J end by 1 base, with 8 bases between. The CDR3: CASSLFGVQETQYF. The CDR3 nucleotides read TGTGCCAGCAGTTTATTTGGGGTCCAAGAGACCCAGTACTTC.

The chain carries TRBV27 and TRBJ2-1, with a possible D match to TRBD2 (6 bases). The ends were cut back, 4 bases at V and 4 bases at J, with 11 bases in the middle. Germline V lookup: CDR1 MNHEY, CDR2 SMNVEV (reference sequence). The CDR3 has 14 amino acids. CDR3 in amino acids: CASSYLTRYNEQFF. The CDR3 DNA sequence: TGTGCCAGCAGTTACCTGACTAGATACAATGAGCAGTTCTTC.

This chain uses TRBV5-1 with TRBJ2-3; D tentatively fits TRBD1 or TRBD2 (6 bases each). CDR3 size: 15 residues. Trimming stripped 5 bases from V and 4 bases from J, with 17 bases between. CDR1 is SGHRS and CDR2 is YFSETQ in the germline V gene. The CDR3 spells CASRSWGAEADTQYF. CDR3 nucleotide sequence: TGCGCCAGCAGGTCTTGGGGGGCTGAGGCAGATACGCAGTATTTT.

This clonotype has more than one count but fewer than ten. The genes are TRBV12-3 or TRBV12-4 and TRBJ2-3, with TRBD2 matching over 9 bases. The length of the CDR3 is 15 residues. The V segment lost 2 bases and the J segment 4 bases; nucleotides outside the gene matches: 4. The CDR3 region is CASSLYLAGADTQYF. CDR3 DNA sequence: TGTGCCAGCAGTTTATACTTAGCGGGGGCAGATACGCAGTATTTT.

The rearrangement links TRBV10-3 to TRBJ2-1; TRBD2 agrees at 13 bases. The germline gives CDR1 ENHRY, CDR2 SYGVKD. J gave up 5 bases and V 4 bases, and 5 bases lay outside the gene matches. This CDR3 has 16 residues. The CDR3 is CAISGMTSGGNNEQFF. DNA for the CDR3: TGTGCCATCAGTGGGATGACTAGCGGGGGGAACAATGAGCAGTTCTTC.

There are a few counts of this clonotype. The chain has TRBV5-1 and TRBJ2-7; D uncertain. CDR3 size: 17 residues. V lost 4 bases, J lost 3 bases, and 23 bases lay in between. Germline CDR1 SGHRS, CDR2 YFSETQ. This CDR3 reads CASSLGVGLGENYEQYV. The DNA for the CDR3 is TGCGCCAGCAGCCTAGGAGTTGGGCTAGGTGAAAACTACGAGCAGTACGTC.

In its sample, this clonotype was seen a few times. The chain combines TRBV27 with TRBJ2-6, with 7 bases that match TRBD1. With V trimmed by 8 bases and J by 1 base, 5 bases remained unmatched. Per the germline V gene, CDR1 is MNHEY and CDR2 is SMNVEV (reference sequence). The CDR3 totals 15 residues. CDR3 in DNA: TGTGCCAGCGCAACGACAGGGTCTGGGGCCAACGTCCTGACTTTC. This encodes CASATTGSGANVLTF.

V gene TRBV5-5 combines with J gene TRBJ2-7, with a possible D match to TRBD2 (6 bases). In germline, CDR1 is SGHKS, CDR2 YYEKEE (reference sequence). Deletions cut 0 bases from V and 2 bases from J, with 12 bases between. The CDR3 has 15 residues. The CDR3 DNA follows: TGTGCCAGCAGCTTGGTAGGGACTCAAGCCTACGAGCAGTACGTC. This codes for CASSLVGTQAYEQYV.

In its sample, this clonotype was seen a few times. J is TRBJ2-1 and V is TRBV15; the match to TRBD2 covers 7 bases. The germline V gene has CDR1 LNHNV and CDR2 YYDKDF (reference sequence). The CDR3 totals 17 residues. Unmatched junction bases numbered 13, after V lost 5 bases and J lost 3 bases. CDR3 bases: TGTGCCACCAGCGGAGGGCCCCTAGCGGTCAACTACAATGAGCAGTTCTTC. It codes for CATSGGPLAVNYNEQFF.

This clonotype turned up a few times. The chain recombines TRBV20-1 with TRBJ2-5, with TRBD2 as a possible D gene (6 bases). Germline CDR1 DFQATT, CDR2 SNEGSKA (reference sequence). V was cut by 1 base and J by 3 bases, with 9 bases left in between. The CDR3 is 13 residues long. The CDR3: CSARVAGKETQYF. The CDR3 bases are TGCAGTGCTAGAGTGGCGGGAAAAGAGACCCAGTACTTC.

This chain uses TRBV7-9 with TRBJ2-5, with D maybe TRBD1 (5 bases). The CDR3 is made up of 15 amino acids. Germline lookup yields CDR1 SEHNR and CDR2 FQNEAQ (reference sequence). Trimming cost V 2 bases and J 4 bases, with 14 bases left between them. The CDR3 is CASSLRFQGSETQYF. The DNA for the CDR3 is TGTGCCAGCAGCTTAAGGTTCCAGGGCTCAGAGACCCAGTACTTC.

J is TRBJ1-3 and V is TRBV18; D is unresolved. The CDR3 runs 15 residues. The V and J ends lost 3 bases and 1 base respectively, with 10 bases between them. CDR1 is KGHSH and CDR2 is LQKENI in the germline V gene. CDR3 protein: CASSPWSYSGNTIYF. DNA of the CDR3: TGTGCCAGCTCACCCTGGAGTTATTCTGGAAACACCATATATTTT.

This clonotype has just a few counts. The chain carries TRBV6-1 and TRBJ2-1, with 9 bases aligning to TRBD2. The junction had 7 bases not matched to a gene; V was cut back by 4 bases and J by 0 bases. CDR1 is MNHNS, CDR2 SASEGT, per germline. The CDR3 is 17 residues long. CDR3 amino acids: CASSVVLAGSSYNEQFF. In DNA, the CDR3 is TGTGCCAGCAGTGTAGTCCTAGCGGGGAGCTCCTACAATGAGCAGTTCTTC.

Only a few counts were recorded for this clonotype. The chain joins TRBV12-3 or TRBV12-4 to TRBJ2-2, with 11 bases lining up with TRBD2. There are 16 residues in the CDR3. Trimming at V came to 6 bases and at J to 3 bases, leaving 6 bases not matched to a gene. CDR3 DNA sequence: TGTGCCAGCAGCCCTAGCGGGAGGATGCACACCGGGGAGCTGTTTTTT. Translating gives CASSPSGRMHTGELFF.

This clonotype was detected only a few times. DNA of the CDR3: TGTGCCAGCAGTTGGTCCCAGGGCGGCAATGAGCAGTTCTTC. It codes for CASSWSQGGNEQFF. The chain combines TRBV12-3 or TRBV12-4 with TRBJ2-1; weak D call: TRBD1 (5 bases). This CDR3 is 14 amino acids long. The ends were cut back, 4 bases at V and 6 bases at J, with 13 bases in the middle.